This T cell receptor (beta chain) is from a study of T cells in women clearing cervical HPV infection listed by TCRdb under 2018. Study-level background: The cases were 25 women with histologically confirmed HPV16-related CIN3 or worse, and 2 of those women had invasive cancers. Controls were around 25 women whose single incident HPV16 infection cleared within 12 months without precancer or cancer developing. Blood from cases was collected at the visit at which the lesion was first identified, whereas blood from controls was collected once infection was no longer detected. For cases, the median interval between lesion detection and blood sampling was over 130 days, with an interquartile range of roughly 90 to 200 days. Since only a few of the women had HLA typing available, the possibility that HLA type was acting as a confounder could not be ruled out. This exploratory proof-of-principle case-control study, nested within the Guanacaste HPV Natural History Study in Costa Rica, compared TCR repertoires among women with different cervical HPV16 outcomes. Cases were matched to controls by age within five years and by the year the sample was collected. Cases had a median age of 34 years and controls had a median age of approximately 37, with no significant differences in baseline characteristics. The parent cohort enrolled 9,800 or so women aged 18 or older in Guanacaste, Costa Rica, during about 1993 to 1994 and followed them for 6 to 7 years. Five blinded duplicates per group were added as quality controls, so that roughly 60 samples were obtained: 50 or so participants and around 10 replicates.

For this clone: Its antigen is not yet known. Coverage ceases 3 residues before the CDR3 finishes, and the germline J gene fills in the end.

TCR beta CDR3 regions were amplified by multiplex PCR using the immunoSEQ assay from an average of roughly 1,100 ng genomic DNA per sample. Primer bias was corrected in the assay by using a complete synthetic TCR repertoire to establish an amplification baseline. The amplicons were sequenced using the Illumina platform. Per the source publication's procedure: Error correction of the sequences involved clustering with frequency ratios plus a modified nearest-neighbor algorithm, after which the sequences were analyzed in the immunoSEQ Analyzer using IMGT gene definitions. At each rarefaction depth, TCR richness and evenness were averaged over 20 rarefaction repeats, and samples with fewer sequences than the depth were excluded. Wilcoxon rank sum tests with FDR correction were used to compare V, D and J gene relative abundances between the groups. Blinded duplicates gave an intraclass correlation of 95.6% for TCR richness and an average of roughly 76% across some 69 gene segments. Not all clones reach the TCRdb copy of this immuneACCESS table, which keeps in-frame sequences only. Checked studies attribute under half of the gap to unresolved V genes and leave the rest unexplained. The V and J calls and clone size are taken from that table; D and trimming were inferred from the DNA. This sample's table has entries for about 35,000 clones. The biggest ten clones account for less than 2% of the sample.

The study at large found these results: Because of the cross-sectional design, the study could not determine whether the associations came before infection or resulted from infection, and neither effector/memory subsets nor HPV-specific T cells were isolated. By combining richness with V gene abundances, random forest classifiers separated cases from controls with an estimated AUC of 0.75 to 0.9. Cases had lower TRBV6-7 relative abundance than controls (0.11% versus 0.16%; Bonferroni P = 0.0008). TCR repertoire richness was significantly higher in CIN3+ cases than in controls across sequencing depths, while evenness did not differ. Because the number of T cells in each sample was unknown, differences in richness could reflect differing T-cell content rather than repertoire biology.

For CDR1 and CDR2, the germline V gene lists SNHLY and FYNNEI. V loses 2 bases of germline sequence and J loses 0 bases, and the interval between the two ends is 10 bases. The CDR3 has 15 amino acids, counting the end cysteine and phenylalanine. The DNA covers only part of the CDR3, 36 bases in frame from base 1. Every participant had a single incident cervical HPV16 infection, and prevalent HPV16 infections were excluded. Cervical HPV DNA was detected with MY09/MY11 PCR, and genotyping was done by dot-blot hybridization. Roughly 14 mL of heparinized blood was centrifuged, after which the buffy coat was aliquoted, frozen at -30 degrees C, and then stored at -80 degrees C. QIAGEN kits were used to extract genomic DNA from the buffy coat specimens.

The clonotype was recovered from a woman aged 18 to 75 with a cervical HPV16 infection that either progressed to CIN3+ or cleared (not recorded which). Specimen: blood buffy coat. This chain joins TRBV2 to TRBJ1-1, with TRBD1 perhaps the D gene, on 5 matching bases. The CDR3 here reads CASSEQGAMNTEAFF. The part of the CDR3 DNA that was read is TGTGCCAGCAGTGAACAGGGAGCAATGAACACTGAA.